A selection of T cell receptor beta chains follows, all from one sample in a study of blood T cells in healthy people across ages. Each CDR3 protein gets one entry after TCRdb re-called the 5' RACE reads with MiXCR. Found here are roughly 1.6 million distinct CDR3 sequences, about 35% of them singletons; the top ten hold about 11%. Sequenced input: blood. The receptors shown here come from a woman aged 30 to 39 in good health. CDR3s include the opening cysteine and the closing phenylalanine or tryptophan. D genes are given only for firm matches. A row's size may be missing; if present it is once, few, many or a size class.

V: TRBV29-1; size: -; length: 14; J: TRBJ2-3; D: TRBD2; CDR3: CSVGAGDRTDTQYF; DNA: TGCAGCGTTGGAGCGGGGGACCGCACAGATACGCAGTATTTT
V: TRBV3-1; size: once; length: 16; J: TRBJ2-1; D: TRBD2; CDR3: CASSQRRAGGGNEQFF; DNA: TGTGCCAGCAGCCAACGGAGGGCGGGAGGGGGCAATGAGCAGTTCTTC
V: TRBV27; size: many; length: 13; J: TRBJ1-5; D: -; CDR3: CASSLIGNQPQHF; DNA: TGTGCCAGCAGTTTAATCGGAAATCAGCCCCAGCATTTT
V: TRBV20-1; size: many; length: 16; J: TRBJ2-5; D: TRBD2; CDR3: CSATDWTSVASETQYF; DNA: TGCAGTGCTACCGACTGGACTAGCGTCGCATCGGAGACCCAGTACTTC
V: TRBV7-9; size: few; length: 13; J: TRBJ2-7; D: -; CDR3: CASSRVGAYEQYF; DNA: TGTGCCAGCAGCCGAGTCGGTGCCTACGAGCAGTACTTC
V: TRBV18; size: -; length: 13; J: TRBJ2-1; D: -; CDR3: CAGSPGSYNEQFF; DNA: TGTGCCGGCTCCCCAGGTTCCTACAATGAGCAGTTCTTC
V: TRBV12-3/TRBV12-4; size: -; length: 15; J: TRBJ2-7; D: -; CDR3: CASRSNSGAGYEQYF; DNA: TGTGCCAGCAGGTCGAATTCGGGGGCGGGCTACGAGCAGTACTTC
V: TRBV7-3; size: -; length: 15; J: TRBJ2-3; D: -; CDR3: CASSFERVSTDTQYF; DNA: TGTGCCAGCAGTTTCGAGCGGGTCAGCACAGATACGCAGTATTTT
V: TRBV20-1; size: few; length: 11; J: TRBJ2-7; D: -; CDR3: CSALIPLEEYF; DNA: TGCAGTGCTCTTATACCCCTAGAGGAGTACTTC
V: TRBV5-1; size: many; length: 16; J: TRBJ2-1; D: TRBD2; CDR3: CASSSTSGGLFWEQFF; DNA: TGCGCCAGCAGCTCCACTAGCGGGGGGTTATTCTGGGAGCAGTTCTTC
V: TRBV2; size: once; length: 16; J: TRBJ2-5; D: TRBD2; CDR3: CASSVTSGILQETQYF; DNA: TGTGCCAGCAGTGTAACTAGCGGGATCCTCCAAGAGACCCAGTACTTC
V: TRBV10-3; size: -; length: 13; J: TRBJ2-7; D: -; CDR3: CAIRDPDSYEQYF; DNA: TGTGCCATCAGGGACCCAGACTCCTACGAGCAGTACTTC
V: TRBV27; size: -; length: 21; J: TRBJ2-3; D: TRBD2; CDR3: CASSPRQGALGTSGGTDTQYF; DNA: TGTGCCAGCAGTCCTCGACAGGGGGCGCTGGGGACTAGCGGGGGCACAGATACGCAGTATTTT
V: TRBV5-6; size: few; length: 13; J: TRBJ2-7; D: -; CDR3: CASRYRNSYEQYF; DNA: TGTGCCAGCCGTTACAGAAACTCCTACGAGCAGTACTTC
V: TRBV4-1; size: -; length: 13; J: TRBJ1-1; D: -; CDR3: CASSQGQWGEAFF; DNA: TGCGCCAGCAGCCAAGGACAGTGGGGTGAAGCTTTCTTT
V: TRBV6-6; size: -; length: 16; J: TRBJ2-1; D: -; CDR3: CASTVIAASSYNEQFF; DNA: TGTGCCAGCACTGTAATAGCGGCGAGCTCCTACAATGAGCAGTTCTTC
V: TRBV3-1; size: few; length: 16; J: TRBJ2-7; D: TRBD1; CDR3: CASSPRRQGGSYEQYF; DNA: TGTGCCAGCAGCCCTAGGCGACAGGGGGGTTCCTACGAGCAGTACTTC
V: TRBV27; size: -; length: 15; J: TRBJ2-3; D: TRBD2; CDR3: CARLWLAGGSDTQYF; DNA: TGTGCCAGGTTGTGGCTAGCGGGAGGATCAGATACGCAGTATTTT
V: TRBV20-1; size: few; length: 14; J: TRBJ1-1; D: -; CDR3: CSARGVGAGTEAFF; DNA: TGCAGTGCTAGAGGGGTCGGGGCCGGAACTGAAGCTTTCTTT
V: TRBV7-2; size: -; length: 14; J: TRBJ1-1; D: TRBD1; CDR3: CASSLEGGTTEAFF; DNA: TGTGCCAGCAGCTTAGAAGGGGGCACCACTGAAGCTTTCTTT
V: TRBV11-2; size: few; length: 16; J: TRBJ2-7; D: TRBD2; CDR3: CASSLGTGTSAYEQYF; DNA: TGTGCCAGCAGCTTAGGTACCGGGACTAGCGCCTACGAGCAGTACTTC
V: TRBV10-3; size: few; length: 14; J: TRBJ2-5; D: TRBD2; CDR3: CATRPAGLQETQYF; DNA: TGTGCTACGAGGCCAGCGGGACTCCAAGAGACCCAGTACTTC
V: TRBV27; size: few; length: 13; J: TRBJ2-1; D: -; CDR3: CASSGGRANEQFF; DNA: TGTGCCAGCAGTGGGGGTAGGGCCAATGAGCAGTTCTTC
V: TRBV10-3; size: -; length: 13; J: TRBJ1-2; D: -; CDR3: CAISERYRDRYTF; DNA: TGTGCCATCAGTGAGCGGTACAGGGATCGCTACACCTTC
V: TRBV20-1; size: few; length: 15; J: TRBJ2-5; D: TRBD2; CDR3: CSARAGLAGKETQYF; DNA: TGCAGTGCTAGAGCGGGACTAGCGGGAAAAGAGACCCAGTACTTC
V: TRBV4-1; size: -; length: 15; J: TRBJ2-5; D: TRBD2; CDR3: CASSQETGLAAVQYF; DNA: TGCGCCAGCAGCCAGGAAACGGGACTAGCGGCAGTTCAGTACTTC
V: TRBV4-2; size: many; length: 20; J: TRBJ2-5; D: TRBD2; CDR3: CASSQTLGTSGSRYQETQYF; DNA: TGTGCCAGCAGCCAAACATTAGGGACTAGCGGGAGCCGGTACCAAGAGACCCAGTACTTC
V: TRBV5-6; size: -; length: 21; J: TRBJ2-3; D: TRBD2; CDR3: CASSLNSWSSGGELWADTQYF; DNA: TGTGCCAGCAGCTTGAATTCCTGGTCTAGCGGGGGTGAGCTCTGGGCAGATACGCAGTATTTT
V: TRBV20-1; size: -; length: 12; J: TRBJ2-3; D: -; CDR3: CSQERERGTQYF; DNA: TGCAGCCAGGAAAGGGAGAGAGGTACGCAGTATTTT
V: TRBV6-1; size: -; length: 15; J: TRBJ2-5; D: TRBD1; CDR3: CASTIGTVSQETQYF; DNA: TGTGCCAGCACCATAGGGACAGTAAGCCAAGAGACCCAGTACTTC
V: TRBV20-1; size: many; length: 13; J: TRBJ2-7; D: TRBD2; CDR3: CSADGLAGGEQYF; DNA: TGCAGTGCTGATGGACTAGCGGGGGGCGAGCAGTACTTC
V: TRBV25-1; size: -; length: 12; J: TRBJ2-5; D: -; CDR3: CASSAGCGEQYF; DNA: TGTGCCAGCAGTGCGGGTTGCGGGGAGCAGTACTTC
V: TRBV5-6; size: -; length: 14; J: TRBJ2-5; D: -; CDR3: CASGKGGREETQYF; DNA: TGTGCCAGCGGAAAGGGAGGTAGGGAGGAGACCCAGTACTTC
V: TRBV5-1; size: -; length: 15; J: TRBJ2-1; D: TRBD2; CDR3: CASSYLAGDNNEQFF; DNA: TGCGCCAGCAGCTACTTAGCGGGGGACAACAATGAGCAGTTCTTC
V: TRBV5-1; size: -; length: 15; J: TRBJ2-1; D: -; CDR3: CASSSEAGLYNEQFF; DNA: TGCGCCAGCAGCTCTGAGGCAGGGTTGTACAATGAGCAGTTCTTC
V: TRBV3-1; size: -; length: 16; J: TRBJ1-2; D: -; CDR3: CANSQGMSDGGGGYTF; DNA: TGTGCCAACAGCCAAGGAATGTCGGACGGGGGAGGAGGCTACACCTTC
V: TRBV27; size: -; length: 15; J: TRBJ2-1; D: TRBD1; CDR3: CASGLGQPLYNEQFF; DNA: TGTGCCAGCGGATTGGGACAGCCCCTTTACAATGAGCAGTTCTTC
V: TRBV2; size: -; length: 12; J: TRBJ2-2; D: -; CDR3: CASSTGTGELFF; DNA: TGTGCCAGCAGTACAGGGACCGGGGAGCTGTTTTTT
V: TRBV12-5; size: -; length: 19; J: TRBJ2-1; D: TRBD2; CDR3: CASGLGTGVPSGRADEQFF; DNA: TGTGCTAGTGGTCTAGGGACAGGTGTCCCGAGCGGGAGGGCCGATGAGCAGTTCTTC
V: TRBV20-1; size: few; length: 15; J: TRBJ1-5; D: -; CDR3: CSASSGSELNQPQHF; DNA: TGCAGTGCTAGCTCGGGGTCAGAACTTAATCAGCCCCAGCATTTT
V: TRBV7-2; size: -; length: 15; J: TRBJ2-3; D: -; CDR3: CASSLGAGITDTQYF; DNA: TGTGCCAGCAGCCTGGGGGCAGGGATCACAGATACGCAGTATTTT
V: TRBV7-3; size: -; length: 15; J: TRBJ1-1; D: TRBD1; CDR3: CASSSYTGGAAEAFF; DNA: TGTGCCAGCAGCTCCTACACAGGGGGCGCGGCTGAAGCTTTCTTT
V: TRBV28; size: many; length: 12; J: TRBJ1-6; D: -; CDR3: CASSLSSSPLHF; DNA: TGTGCCAGCAGTTTATCTTCTTCACCCCTCCACTTT
V: TRBV20-1; size: -; length: 15; J: TRBJ1-5; D: TRBD1; CDR3: CSANGTGGEHQPQHF; DNA: TGCAGTGCTAACGGGACAGGGGGCGAGCATCAGCCCCAGCATTTT